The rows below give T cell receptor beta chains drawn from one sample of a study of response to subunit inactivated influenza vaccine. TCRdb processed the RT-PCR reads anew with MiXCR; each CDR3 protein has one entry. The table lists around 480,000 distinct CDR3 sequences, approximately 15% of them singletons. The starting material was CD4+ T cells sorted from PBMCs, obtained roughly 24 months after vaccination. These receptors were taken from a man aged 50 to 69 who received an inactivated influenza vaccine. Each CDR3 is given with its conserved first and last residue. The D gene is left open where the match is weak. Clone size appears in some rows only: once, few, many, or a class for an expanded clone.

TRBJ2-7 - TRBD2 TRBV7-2 CASRVQAGVYEQYF TGTGCCAGCCGCGTGCAGGCGGGGGTCTACGAGCAGTACTTC
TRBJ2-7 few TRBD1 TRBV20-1 CSARPGTGPYEQYF TGCAGTGCTAGACCCGGGACAGGTCCCTACGAGCAGTACTTC
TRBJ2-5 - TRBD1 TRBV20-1 CSARTGGLETQYF TGCAGTGCCAGGACAGGGGGATTAGAGACCCAGTACTTC
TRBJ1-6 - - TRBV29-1 CSVRTSVDSPLHF TGCAGCGTTCGGACATCGGTCGATTCACCCCTCCACTTT
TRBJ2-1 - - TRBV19 CASSIAGLAKYNEQFF TGTGCCAGTAGTATAGCCGGGCTAGCGAAGTACAATGAGCAGTTCTTC
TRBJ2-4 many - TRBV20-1 CSASQTLRGNIQYF TGCAGTGCATCACAGACATTAAGGGGAAACATTCAGTACTTC
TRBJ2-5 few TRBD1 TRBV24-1 CATSETGTGAQETQYF TGTGCCACCAGTGAAACCGGGACAGGGGCACAAGAGACCCAGTACTTC
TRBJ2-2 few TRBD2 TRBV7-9 CASSTRTSGPNTGELFF TGTGCCAGCAGCACACGTACTAGCGGGCCTAACACCGGGGAGCTGTTTTTT
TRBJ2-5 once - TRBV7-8 CASSRGGGFETQYF TGTGCCAGCAGTAGGGGCGGAGGGTTCGAGACCCAGTACTTC
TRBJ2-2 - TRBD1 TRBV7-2 CASSVRGTAAGELFF TGTGCCAGCAGCGTTAGGGGGACAGCGGCCGGGGAGCTGTTTTTT
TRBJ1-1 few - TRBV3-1 CASSGGSTEAFF TGTGCCAGCAGCGGGGGGAGCACTGAAGCTTTCTTT
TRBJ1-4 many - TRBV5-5 CASSLEIGPNEKLFF TGTGCCAGCAGCTTGGAGATTGGACCAAATGAAAAACTGTTTTTT
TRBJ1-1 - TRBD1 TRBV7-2 CASSARTGGEAFF TGTGCCAGCAGCGCCAGGACAGGGGGTGAAGCTTTCTTT
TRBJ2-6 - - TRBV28 CASSSRYSGANVLTF TGTGCCAGCAGTTCCCGATACTCTGGGGCCAACGTCCTGACTTTC
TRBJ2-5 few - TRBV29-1 CSVDTVGGGETQYF TGCAGCGTTGATACGGTGGGGGGAGGAGAGACCCAGTACTTC
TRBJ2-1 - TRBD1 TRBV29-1 CSVEDRGLFSNEQFF TGCAGCGTTGAAGACAGGGGGTTATTTTCCAATGAGCAGTTCTTC
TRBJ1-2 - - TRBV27 CASSRKGGAGDGYTF TGTGCCAGCAGCCGCAAAGGGGGGGCAGGGGATGGCTACACCTTC
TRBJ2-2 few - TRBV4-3 CASSQTQTGTGELFF TGCGCCAGCAGCCAAACCCAAACAGGGACCGGGGAGCTGTTTTTT
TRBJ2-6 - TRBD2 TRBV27 CASSPRTSGGRSSGANVLTF TGTGCCAGCAGTCCGAGGACTAGCGGGGGGCGTAGCTCTGGGGCCAACGTCCTGACTTTC
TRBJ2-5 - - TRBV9 CASSVGEASETQYF TGTGCCAGCAGCGTAGGCGAGGCGAGTGAGACCCAGTACTTC
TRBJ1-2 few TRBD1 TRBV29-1 CSGTGIGYGYTF TGCAGCGGGACAGGCATCGGGTATGGCTACACCTTC
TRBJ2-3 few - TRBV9 CASSVAAVGTDTQYF TGTGCCAGCAGCGTAGCAGCGGTGGGCACAGATACGCAGTATTTT